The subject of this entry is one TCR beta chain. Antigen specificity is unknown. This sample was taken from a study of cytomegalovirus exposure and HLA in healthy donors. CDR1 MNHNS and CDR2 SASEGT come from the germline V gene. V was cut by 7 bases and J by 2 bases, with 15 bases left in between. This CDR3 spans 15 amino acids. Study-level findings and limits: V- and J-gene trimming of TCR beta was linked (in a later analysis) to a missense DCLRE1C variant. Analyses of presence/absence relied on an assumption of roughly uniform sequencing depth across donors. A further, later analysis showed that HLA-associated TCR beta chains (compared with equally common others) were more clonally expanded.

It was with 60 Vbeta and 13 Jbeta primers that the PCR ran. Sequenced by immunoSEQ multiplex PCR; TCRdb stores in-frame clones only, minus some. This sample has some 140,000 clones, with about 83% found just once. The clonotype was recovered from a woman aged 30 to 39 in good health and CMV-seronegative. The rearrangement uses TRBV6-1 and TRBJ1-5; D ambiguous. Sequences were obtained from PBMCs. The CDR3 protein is CASNTGDSRNQPQHF. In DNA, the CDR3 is TGTGCCAGCAACACCGGGGATTCCCGCAATCAGCCCCAGCATTTT.